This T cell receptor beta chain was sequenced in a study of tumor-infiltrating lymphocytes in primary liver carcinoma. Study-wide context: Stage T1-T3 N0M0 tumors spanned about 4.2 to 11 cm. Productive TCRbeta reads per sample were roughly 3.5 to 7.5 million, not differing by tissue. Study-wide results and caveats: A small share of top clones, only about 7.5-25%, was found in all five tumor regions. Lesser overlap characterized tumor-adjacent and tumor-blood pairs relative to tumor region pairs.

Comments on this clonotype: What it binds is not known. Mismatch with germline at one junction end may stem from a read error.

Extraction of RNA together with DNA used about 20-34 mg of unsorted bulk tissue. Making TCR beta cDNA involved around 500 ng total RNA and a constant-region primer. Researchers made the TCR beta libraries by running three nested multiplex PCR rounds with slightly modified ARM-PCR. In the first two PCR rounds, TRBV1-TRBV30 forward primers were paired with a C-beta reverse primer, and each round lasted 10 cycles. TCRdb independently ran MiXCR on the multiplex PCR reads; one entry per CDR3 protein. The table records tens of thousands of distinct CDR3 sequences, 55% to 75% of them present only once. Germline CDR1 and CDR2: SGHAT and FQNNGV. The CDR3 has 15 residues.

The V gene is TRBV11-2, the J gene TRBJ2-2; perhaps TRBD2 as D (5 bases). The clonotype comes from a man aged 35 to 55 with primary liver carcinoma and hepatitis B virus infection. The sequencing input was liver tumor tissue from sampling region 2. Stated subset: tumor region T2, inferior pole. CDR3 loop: CVSSFTGSNTGKLFF. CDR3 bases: TGTGTCAGCAGCTTTACGGGATCGAACACCGGGAAGCTGTTTTTT.